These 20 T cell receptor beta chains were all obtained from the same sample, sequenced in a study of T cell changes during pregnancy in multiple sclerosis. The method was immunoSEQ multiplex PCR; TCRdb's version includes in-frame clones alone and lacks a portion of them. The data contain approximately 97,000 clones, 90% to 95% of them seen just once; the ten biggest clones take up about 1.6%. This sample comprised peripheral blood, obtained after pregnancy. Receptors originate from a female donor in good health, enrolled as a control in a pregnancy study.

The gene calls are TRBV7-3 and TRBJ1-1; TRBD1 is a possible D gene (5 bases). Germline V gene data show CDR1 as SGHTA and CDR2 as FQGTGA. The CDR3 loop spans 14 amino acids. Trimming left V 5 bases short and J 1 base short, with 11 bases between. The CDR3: CASSLLGGNTEAFF. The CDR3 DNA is TGTGCCAGCAGCCTTCTGGGGGGGAACACTGAAGCTTTCTTT. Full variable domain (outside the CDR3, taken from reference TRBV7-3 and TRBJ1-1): GAGVSQTPSNKVTEKGKYVELRCDPISGHTALYWYRQSLGQGPEFLIYFQGTGAADDSGLPNDRFFAVRPEGSVSTLKIQRTERGDSAVYLCASSLLGGNTEAFFGQGTRLTVV.

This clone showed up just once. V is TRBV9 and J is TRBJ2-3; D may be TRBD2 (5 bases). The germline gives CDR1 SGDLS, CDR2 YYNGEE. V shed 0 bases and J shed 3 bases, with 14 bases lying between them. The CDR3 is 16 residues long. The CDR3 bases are TGTGCCAGCAGCGTAGCGAGACTACCTTCGACAGATACGCAGTATTTT. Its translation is CASSVARLPSTDTQYF.

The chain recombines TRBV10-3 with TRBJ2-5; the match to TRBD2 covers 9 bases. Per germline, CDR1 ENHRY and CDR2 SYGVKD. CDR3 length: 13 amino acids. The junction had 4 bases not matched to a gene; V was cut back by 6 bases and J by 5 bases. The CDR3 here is CAIRAGGPETQYF. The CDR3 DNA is TGTGCCATCAGGGCGGGGGGGCCTGAGACCCAGTACTTC.

The CDR3 coding sequence is TGTGCCAGCAGCTTACCGGGACAGGGGCACACCGGGGAGCTGTTTTTT. This encodes CASSLPGQGHTGELFF. V is TRBV7-9 and J is TRBJ2-2; 10 nucleotides line up with TRBD1. Unmatched junction bases numbered 3, after V lost 2 bases and J lost 3 bases. The germline V gene encodes CDR1 SEHNR and CDR2 FQNEAQ (reference sequence). The CDR3 sequence is 16 residues long.

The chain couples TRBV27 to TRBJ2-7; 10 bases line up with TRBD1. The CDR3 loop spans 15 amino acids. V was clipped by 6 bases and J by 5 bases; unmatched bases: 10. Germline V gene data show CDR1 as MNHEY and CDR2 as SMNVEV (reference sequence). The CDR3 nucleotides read TGTGCCAGCAGCCAACGACAGGGGGCTTCTAACGAGCAGTACTTC. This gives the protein CASSQRQGASNEQYF.

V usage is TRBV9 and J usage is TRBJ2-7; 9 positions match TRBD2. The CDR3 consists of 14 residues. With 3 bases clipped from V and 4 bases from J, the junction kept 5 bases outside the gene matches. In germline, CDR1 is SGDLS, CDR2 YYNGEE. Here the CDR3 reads CASSASSGVYEQYF. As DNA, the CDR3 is TGTGCCAGCAGCGCGTCTAGCGGGGTTTACGAGCAGTACTTC.

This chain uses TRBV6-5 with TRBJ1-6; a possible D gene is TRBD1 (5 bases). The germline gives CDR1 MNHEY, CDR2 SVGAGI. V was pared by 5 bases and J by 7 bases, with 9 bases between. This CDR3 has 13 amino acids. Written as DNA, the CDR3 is TGTGCCAGCAGTATTCGGACAAATTCACCCCTCCACTTT. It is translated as CASSIRTNSPLHF.

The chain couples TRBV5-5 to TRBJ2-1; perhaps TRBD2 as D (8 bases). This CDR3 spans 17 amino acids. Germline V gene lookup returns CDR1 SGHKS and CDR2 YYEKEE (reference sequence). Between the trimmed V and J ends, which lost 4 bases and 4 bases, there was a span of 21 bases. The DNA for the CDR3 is TGTGCCAGCAGCCCCCGGACAGGCGGGGGGTATTACAATGAGCAGTTCTTC. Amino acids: CASSPRTGGGYYNEQFF.

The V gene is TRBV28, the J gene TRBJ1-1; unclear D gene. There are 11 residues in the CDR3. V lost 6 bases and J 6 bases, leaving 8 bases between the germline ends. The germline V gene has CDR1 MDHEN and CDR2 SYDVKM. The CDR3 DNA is TGTGCCAGCAGGTCGTTTGCTGAAGCTTTCTTT. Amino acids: CASRSFAEAFF.

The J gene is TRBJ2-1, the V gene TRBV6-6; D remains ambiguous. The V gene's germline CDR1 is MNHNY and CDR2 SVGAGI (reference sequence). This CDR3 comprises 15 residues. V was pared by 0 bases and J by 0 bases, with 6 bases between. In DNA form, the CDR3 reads TGTGCCAGCAGTTACTCGGTCGGCTCCTACAATGAGCAGTTCTTC. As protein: CASSYSVGSYNEQFF.

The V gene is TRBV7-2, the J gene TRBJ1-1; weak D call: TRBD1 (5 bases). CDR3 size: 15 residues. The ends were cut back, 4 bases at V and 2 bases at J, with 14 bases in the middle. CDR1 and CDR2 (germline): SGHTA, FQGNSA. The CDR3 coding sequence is TGTGCCAGCAGCTGGATCGCGCAGGGTAACACTGAAGCTTTCTTT. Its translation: CASSWIAQGNTEAFF.

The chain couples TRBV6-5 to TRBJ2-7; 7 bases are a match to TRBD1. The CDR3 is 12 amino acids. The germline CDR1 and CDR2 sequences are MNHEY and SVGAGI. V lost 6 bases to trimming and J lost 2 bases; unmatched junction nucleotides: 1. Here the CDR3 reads CASRQGPYEQYF. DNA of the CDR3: TGTGCCAGCAGACAGGGGCCCTACGAGCAGTACTTC.

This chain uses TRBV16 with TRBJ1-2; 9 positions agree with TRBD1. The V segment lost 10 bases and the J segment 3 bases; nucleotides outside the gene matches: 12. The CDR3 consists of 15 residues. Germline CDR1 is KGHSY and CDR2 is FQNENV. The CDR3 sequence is CATTAPGQGDYGYTF. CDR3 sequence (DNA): TGTGCCACCACGGCTCCGGGACAGGGAGACTATGGCTACACCTTC.

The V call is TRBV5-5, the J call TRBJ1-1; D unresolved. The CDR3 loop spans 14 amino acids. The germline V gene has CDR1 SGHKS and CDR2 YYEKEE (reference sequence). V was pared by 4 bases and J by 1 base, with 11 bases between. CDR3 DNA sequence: TGTGCCAGCAGCCCACGGACTGGGAACACTGAAGCTTTCTTT. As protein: CASSPRTGNTEAFF.

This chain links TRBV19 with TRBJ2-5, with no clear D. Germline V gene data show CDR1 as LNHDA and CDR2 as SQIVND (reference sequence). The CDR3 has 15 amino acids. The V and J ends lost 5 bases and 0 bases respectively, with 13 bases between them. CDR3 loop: CASSGTEWYQETQYF. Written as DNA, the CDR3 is TGTGCCAGTAGTGGAACAGAATGGTACCAAGAGACCCAGTACTTC.

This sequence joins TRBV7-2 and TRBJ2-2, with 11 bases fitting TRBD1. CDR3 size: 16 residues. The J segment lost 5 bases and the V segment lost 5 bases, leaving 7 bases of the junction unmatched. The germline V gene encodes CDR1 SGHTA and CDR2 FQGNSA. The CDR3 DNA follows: TGTGCCAGCAGCCCTTTGGACAGGGGGCGGACCGGGGAGCTGTTTTTT. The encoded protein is CASSPLDRGRTGELFF. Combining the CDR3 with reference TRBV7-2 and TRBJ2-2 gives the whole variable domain GAGVSQSPSNKVTEKGKDVELRCDPISGHTALYWYRQSLGQGLEFLIYFQGNSAPDKSGLPSDRFSAERTGGSVSTLTIQRTQQEDSAVYLCASSPLDRGRTGELFFGEGSRLTVL.

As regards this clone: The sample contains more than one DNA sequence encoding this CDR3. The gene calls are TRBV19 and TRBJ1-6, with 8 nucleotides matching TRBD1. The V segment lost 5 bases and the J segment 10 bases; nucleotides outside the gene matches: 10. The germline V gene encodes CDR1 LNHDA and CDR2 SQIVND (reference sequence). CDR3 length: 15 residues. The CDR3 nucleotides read TGTGCCAGTAGTTCAACCGGGACAGGTGGGTCACCCCTCCACTTT. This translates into CASSSTGTGGSPLHF.

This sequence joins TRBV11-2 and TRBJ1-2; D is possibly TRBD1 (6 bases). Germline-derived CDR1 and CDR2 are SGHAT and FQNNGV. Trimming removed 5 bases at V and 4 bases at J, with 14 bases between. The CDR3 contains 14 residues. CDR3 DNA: TGTGCCAGCAGCCGAGCCGGACAGAGCTATGGCTACACCTTC. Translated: CASSRAGQSYGYTF.

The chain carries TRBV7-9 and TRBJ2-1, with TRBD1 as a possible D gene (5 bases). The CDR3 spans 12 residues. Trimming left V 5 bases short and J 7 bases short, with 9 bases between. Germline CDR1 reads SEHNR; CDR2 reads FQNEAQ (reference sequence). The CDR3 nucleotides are TGTGCCAGCAGCGAGACAGAGAATGAGCAGTTCTTC. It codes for CASSETENEQFF.

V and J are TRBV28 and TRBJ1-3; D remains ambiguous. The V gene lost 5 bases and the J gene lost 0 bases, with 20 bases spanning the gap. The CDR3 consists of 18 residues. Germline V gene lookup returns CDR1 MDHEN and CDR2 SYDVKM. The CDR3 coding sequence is TGTGCCAGCAGTCTAGACGCCCTAGCGGTCTTCTCTGGAAACACCATATATTTT. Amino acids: CASSLDALAVFSGNTIYF.